One sample yielded the 8 T cell receptor beta chains listed below, sequenced in a study of T cell responses to AZD1222 COVID-19 vaccine. Profiled with immunoSEQ multiplex PCR; TCRdb holds only in-frame clones, not every one. This table has roughly 100,000 clones, over 75% appearing once. The material sequenced was peripheral blood, taken on day 0 of AZD1222 vaccination. The receptors stem from an adult in good health.

The chain couples TRBV5-8 to TRBJ1-2; 7 nucleotides align to TRBD1. V was clipped by 3 bases and J by 4 bases; unmatched bases: 3. The germline CDR1 and CDR2 sequences are SGHTS and YDEGEE. The CDR3 covers 13 residues. The CDR3 reads CASSSTGVYGYTF. In DNA form, the CDR3 reads TGTGCCAGCAGCTCAACAGGGGTCTATGGCTACACCTTC.

The chain links TRBV2 to TRBJ1-3; the D is unclear. This CDR3 region has 17 residues. Germline-derived CDR1 and CDR2 are SNHLY and FYNNEI. Between the trimmed V and J ends, which lost 4 bases and 3 bases, there was a span of 19 bases. CDR3 amino acids: CASSGAATEAGGNTIYF. CDR3 nucleotide sequence: TGTGCCAGCAGTGGGGCTGCCACAGAGGCTGGTGGAAACACCATATATTTT.

This chain connects TRBV24-1 to TRBJ2-1; 9 bases agree with TRBD2. The CDR3 sequence is 14 residues long. Germline CDR1 and CDR2: KGHDR and SFDVKD. V shed 5 bases and J 8 bases; nucleotides not matched to a gene: 6. The CDR3 DNA follows: TGTGCCACCAGTGGCGGGAGGGCCACCCATGAGCAGTTCTTC. Protein: CATSGGRATHEQFF.

The rearrangement links TRBV10-3 to TRBJ1-2; D gene unclear. CDR3 length: 14 residues. CDR1 ENHRY and CDR2 SYGVKD come from the germline V gene. V shed 2 bases and J shed 1 base, with 8 bases lying between them. The CDR3 loop is CAISEVRSNYGYTF. The CDR3 nucleotides read TGTGCCATCAGTGAGGTCAGGAGTAACTATGGCTACACCTTC.

In DNA form, the CDR3 reads TGTGCCAGTATCCGGGCAGAGCAAACCGGGGAGCTGTTTTTT. This sequence encodes CASIRAEQTGELFF. The chain joins TRBV19 to TRBJ2-2; no clear D gene. The CDR3 extends over 14 amino acids. V was cut by 7 bases and J by 5 bases, with 14 bases left in between. The germline V gene encodes CDR1 LNHDA and CDR2 SQIVND (reference sequence).

The rearrangement joins TRBV18 to TRBJ2-7; 7 bases line up with TRBD1. Trimming removed 1 base from V and 7 bases from J; junction bases left unmatched: 10. Germline V CDR1 and CDR2: KGHSH, LQKENI. CDR3 length equals 15 residues. CDR3 region: CASSPLGQVTREQYF. The CDR3 DNA sequence: TGTGCCAGCTCACCACTTGGACAGGTTACACGGGAGCAGTACTTC.

This rearrangement joins TRBV18 to TRBJ1-1, with 8 bases aligning to TRBD1. This CDR3 is 17 amino acids long. Germline lookup yields CDR1 KGHSH and CDR2 LQKENI. The junction had 12 bases not matched to a gene; V was cut back by 2 bases and J by 4 bases. The CDR3 bases are TGTGCCAGCTCACCAATCGGTCAGGGGGCATCGGGCACTGAAGCTTTCTTT. This sequence encodes CASSPIGQGASGTEAFF.

The chain is built from TRBV6-1 and TRBJ1-1; D is undetermined. There are 11 residues in the CDR3. Trimming took 2 bases from V and 7 from J, leaving 5 bases between them. The germline V gene encodes CDR1 MNHNS and CDR2 SASEGT. The CDR3 spells CASSELFEAFF. CDR3 bases: TGTGCCAGCAGTGAACTTTTTGAAGCTTTCTTT.